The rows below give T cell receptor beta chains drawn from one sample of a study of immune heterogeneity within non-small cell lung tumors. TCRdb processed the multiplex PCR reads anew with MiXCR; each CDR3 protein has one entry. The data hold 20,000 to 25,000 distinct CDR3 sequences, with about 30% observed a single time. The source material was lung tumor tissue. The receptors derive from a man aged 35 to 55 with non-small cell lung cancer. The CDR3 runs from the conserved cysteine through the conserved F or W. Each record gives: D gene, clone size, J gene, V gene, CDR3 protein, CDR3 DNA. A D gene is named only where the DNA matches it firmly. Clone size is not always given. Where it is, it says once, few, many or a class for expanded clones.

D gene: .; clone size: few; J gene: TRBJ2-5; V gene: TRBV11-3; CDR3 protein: CASSLGWTEWTQYF; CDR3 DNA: TGTGCCAGCAGCTTAGGTTGGACAGAGTGGACCCAGTACTTC
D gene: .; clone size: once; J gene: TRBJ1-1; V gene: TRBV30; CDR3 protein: CAWSPPTPNTEAFF; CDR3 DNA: TGTGCCTGGAGTCCCCCGACCCCGAACACTGAAGCTTTCTTT
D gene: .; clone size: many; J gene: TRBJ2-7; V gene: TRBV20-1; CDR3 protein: CSALTPGTDGEQYF; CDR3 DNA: TGCAGTGCCCTCACCCCCGGGACCGATGGCGAGCAGTACTTC
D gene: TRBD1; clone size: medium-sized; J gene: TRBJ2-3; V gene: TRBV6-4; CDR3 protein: CASSDQGASTDTQYF; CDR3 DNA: TGTGCCAGCAGTGACCAGGGGGCTAGCACAGATACGCAGTATTTT
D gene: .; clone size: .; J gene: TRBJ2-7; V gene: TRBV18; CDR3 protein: CASSPGGQTYEQYF; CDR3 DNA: TGTGCCAGCTCACCCGGGGGACAGACCTACGAGCAGTACTTC
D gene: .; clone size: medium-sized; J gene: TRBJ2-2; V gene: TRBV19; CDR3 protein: CASSKGRRGLRDGELFF; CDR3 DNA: TGTGCCAGTAGTAAGGGTCGACGCGGGCTGAGGGACGGGGAGCTGTTTTTT
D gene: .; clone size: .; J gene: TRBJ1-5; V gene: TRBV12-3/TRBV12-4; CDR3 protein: CASILGGGGNQPQHF; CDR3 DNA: TGTGCCAGCATTTTAGGGGGTGGTGGCAATCAGCCCCAGCATTTT
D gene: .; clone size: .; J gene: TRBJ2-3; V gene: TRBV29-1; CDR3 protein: CASRLSDTQYF; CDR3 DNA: TGCGCTAGCAGGTTATCAGATACGCAGTATTTT
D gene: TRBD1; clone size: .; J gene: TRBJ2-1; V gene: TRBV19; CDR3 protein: CASSDTRDRPHNEQFF; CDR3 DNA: TGTGCCAGTAGTGACACCCGGGACAGGCCCCACAATGAGCAGTTCTTC
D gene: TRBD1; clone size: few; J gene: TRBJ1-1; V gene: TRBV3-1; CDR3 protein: CASSPRTGSNTEAFF; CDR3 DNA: TGTGCCAGCAGCCCCCGGACAGGTTCGAACACTGAAGCTTTCTTT
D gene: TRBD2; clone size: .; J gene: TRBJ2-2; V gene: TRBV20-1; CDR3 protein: CSARDALAGPTGELFF; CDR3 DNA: TGCAGTGCTAGAGATGCCCTAGCGGGACCCACCGGGGAGCTGTTTTTT
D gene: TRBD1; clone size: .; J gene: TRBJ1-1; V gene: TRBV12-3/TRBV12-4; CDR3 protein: CASRGRQGSGTEAFF; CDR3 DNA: TGTGCCAGCAGAGGACGACAGGGCTCGGGCACTGAAGCTTTCTTT
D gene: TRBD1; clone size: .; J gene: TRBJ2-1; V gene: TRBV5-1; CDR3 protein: CASSSGGWNYNEQFF; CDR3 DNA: TGCGCCAGCAGCTCAGGGGGCTGGAACTACAATGAGCAGTTCTTC
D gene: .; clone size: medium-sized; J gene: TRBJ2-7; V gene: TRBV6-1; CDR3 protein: CASSPRGAYEQYF; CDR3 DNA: TGTGCCAGCAGCCCCCGAGGGGCCTACGAGCAGTACTTC
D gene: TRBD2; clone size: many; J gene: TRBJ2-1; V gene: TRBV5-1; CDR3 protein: CASSLGLAGLGNEQFF; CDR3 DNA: TGCGCCAGCAGCTTGGGACTAGCGGGATTGGGCAATGAGCAGTTCTTC
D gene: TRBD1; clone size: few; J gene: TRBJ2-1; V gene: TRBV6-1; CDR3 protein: CATLVGQGAYNEQFF; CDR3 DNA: TGTGCCACCTTGGTGGGACAGGGGGCGTACAATGAGCAGTTCTTC
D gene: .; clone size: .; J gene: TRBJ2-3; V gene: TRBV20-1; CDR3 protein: CSARVLAPNTQYF; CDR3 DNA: TGCAGTGCTAGAGTACTAGCTCCGAATACGCAGTATTTT
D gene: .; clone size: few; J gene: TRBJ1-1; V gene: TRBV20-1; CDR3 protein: CSALQTPLLLNTEAFF; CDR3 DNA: TGCAGTGCTTTACAGACCCCCCTTTTACTGAACACTGAAGCTTTCTTT
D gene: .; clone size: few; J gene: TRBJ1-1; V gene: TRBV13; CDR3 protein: CASSLITEAFF; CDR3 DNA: TGTGCCAGCAGCTTAATTACTGAAGCTTTCTTT
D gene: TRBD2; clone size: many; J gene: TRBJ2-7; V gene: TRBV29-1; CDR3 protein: CSVEVASGWSSYEQYF; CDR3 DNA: TGCAGCGTTGAGGTTGCTAGCGGATGGAGCTCCTACGAGCAGTACTTC
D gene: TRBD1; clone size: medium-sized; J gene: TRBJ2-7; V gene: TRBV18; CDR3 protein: CASSPGGQASYEQYF; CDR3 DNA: TGTGCCAGCTCACCCGGCGGACAGGCGTCCTACGAGCAGTACTTC
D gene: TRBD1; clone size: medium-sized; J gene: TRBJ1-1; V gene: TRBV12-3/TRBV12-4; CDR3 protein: CASSGQGLTEAFF; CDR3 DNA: TGTGCCAGCAGCGGACAGGGACTCACTGAAGCTTTCTTT
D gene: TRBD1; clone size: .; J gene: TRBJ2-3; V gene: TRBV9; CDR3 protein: CASSNGQGAFGYTQYF; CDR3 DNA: TGTGCCAGCTCCAATGGACAGGGGGCGTTTGGATATACGCAGTATTTT
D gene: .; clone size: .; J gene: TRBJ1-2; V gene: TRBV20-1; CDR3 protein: CGARAGLGSGYTF; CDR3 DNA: TGCGGTGCTAGAGCGGGACTCGGGAGTGGCTACACCTTC
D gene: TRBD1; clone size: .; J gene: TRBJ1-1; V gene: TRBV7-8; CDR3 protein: CASILVIGTGDVNTEAFF; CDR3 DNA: TGTGCCAGCATCTTAGTAATCGGGACAGGGGACGTTAACACTGAAGCTTTCTTT
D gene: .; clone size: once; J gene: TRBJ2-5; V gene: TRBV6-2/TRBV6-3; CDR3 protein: CASSGGSGSFETQYF; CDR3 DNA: TGTGCCAGCAGTGGTGGATCGGGGTCTTTCGAGACCCAGTACTTC
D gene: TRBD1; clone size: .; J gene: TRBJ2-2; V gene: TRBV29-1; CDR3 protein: CSVQGQANGELFF; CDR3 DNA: TGCAGCGTCCAAGGACAGGCTAACGGGGAGCTGTTTTTT
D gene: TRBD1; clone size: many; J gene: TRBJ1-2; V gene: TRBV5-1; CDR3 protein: CASSSQTGFGYTF; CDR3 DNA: TGCGCCAGCAGCTCCCAGACAGGGTTCGGCTACACCTTC
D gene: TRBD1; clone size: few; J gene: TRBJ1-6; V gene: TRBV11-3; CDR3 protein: CASKDRGYSPLHF; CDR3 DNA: TGTGCCAGCAAAGACAGGGGTTATTCACCCCTCCACTTT
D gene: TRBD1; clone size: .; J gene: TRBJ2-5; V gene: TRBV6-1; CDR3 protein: CASSHGQGWLQETQYF; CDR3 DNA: TGTGCCAGCAGTCATGGACAGGGTTGGTTACAAGAGACCCAGTACTTC
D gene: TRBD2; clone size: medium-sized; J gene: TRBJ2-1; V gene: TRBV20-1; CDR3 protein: CSAPSGGSSYNEQFF; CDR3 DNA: TGCAGTGCTCCTAGCGGAGGGAGCTCCTACAATGAGCAGTTCTTC
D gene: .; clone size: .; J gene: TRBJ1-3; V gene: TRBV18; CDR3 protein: CASSPSRGDGNTIYF; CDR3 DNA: TGTGCCAGCTCACCTTCCAGGGGTGACGGAAACACCATATATTTT
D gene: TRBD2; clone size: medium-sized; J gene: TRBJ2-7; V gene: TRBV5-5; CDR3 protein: CASSLAPSGSSYEQYF; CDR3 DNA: TGTGCCAGCAGCTTGGCCCCTAGCGGGAGCTCCTACGAGCAGTACTTC
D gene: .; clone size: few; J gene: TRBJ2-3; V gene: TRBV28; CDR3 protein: CASSFISGTDTQYF; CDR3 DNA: TGTGCCAGCAGTTTTATCAGCGGGACAGATACGCAGTATTTT
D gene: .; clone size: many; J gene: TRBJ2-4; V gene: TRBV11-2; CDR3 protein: CASSLGHPTKNIQYF; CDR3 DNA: TGTGCCAGCAGCTTAGGACACCCAACCAAAAACATTCAGTACTTC
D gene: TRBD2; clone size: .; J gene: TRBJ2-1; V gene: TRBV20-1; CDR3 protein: CSARKGLADNEQFF; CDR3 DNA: TGCAGTGCTAGGAAGGGACTAGCGGACAATGAGCAGTTCTTC